These T cell receptor beta chains were read from a single sample in a study of shared clonotypes between healthy human individuals. Clones were sequenced by immunoSEQ multiplex PCR, and TCRdb holds only the in-frame ones, with some missing. The profile shows 2 million to 2.5 million clones, 95% of them singletons. The sample taken for sequencing was naive CD4+ T cells sorted from blood. Receptors originate from a man younger than 35 in good health. The CDR3 runs from the conserved cysteine through the conserved F or W. D genes are given only for firm matches. Clone size is stated in some rows and not others, as once, few, many or a class when expanded.

j_gene | v_gene | d_gene | abundance | CDR3nt | CDR3aa
TRBJ2-5 | TRBV28 | TRBD1 | NA | TGTGCCAGCAGGGGACCAGGACAGGGGCAAGAGACCCAGTACTTC | CASRGPGQGQETQYF
TRBJ1-5 | TRBV5-6 | TRBD1 | NA | TGTGCCAGCAGCTTGAGGGGGACAGGGGGCAATCAGCCCCAGCATTTT | CASSLRGTGGNQPQHF
TRBJ1-5 | TRBV18 | NA | NA | TGTGCCAGCTCCCCGGCACTGGGACGGAACAATCAGCCCCAGCATTTT | CASSPALGRNNQPQHF
TRBJ1-1 | TRBV10-3 | NA | NA | TGTGCCATCAGTCTGGGACGTTGGGAGGAAGCTTTCTTT | CAISLGRWEEAFF
TRBJ2-4 | TRBV4-1 | TRBD1 | NA | TGCGCCAGCAGCCCGACAGGGTTCGGAACCTTAGCCAAAAACATTCAGTACTTC | CASSPTGFGTLAKNIQYF
TRBJ1-2 | TRBV5-4 | NA | few | TGTGCCAGCAGCTCACCAGGGGTAGAGGGCTACACCTTC | CASSSPGVEGYTF
TRBJ1-4 | TRBV29-1 | NA | NA | TGCAGCGTTGAAGATTGGCAGTCAAAACTGTTTTTT | CSVEDWQSKLFF
TRBJ2-5 | TRBV7-6 | TRBD1 | NA | TGTGCCAGCAGCTTAGGGTTCCGGGACAGTCCCCAAGAGACCCAGTACTTC | CASSLGFRDSPQETQYF
TRBJ2-7 | TRBV7-2 | NA | NA | TGTGCCAGCAGCTTAGGAGGCCAGTGGCAAGGGTACTTC | CASSLGGQWQGYF
TRBJ2-7 | TRBV7-6 | TRBD2 | NA | TGTGCCAGCAGCCGACTAGCGGGAGGGGCGCCCTCCTACGAGCAGTACTTC | CASSRLAGGAPSYEQYF
TRBJ2-5 | TRBV2 | NA | NA | TGTGCCAGCAGTGGTGCCATGCAGACCCAGTACTTC | CASSGAMQTQYF
TRBJ1-4 | TRBV7-8 | NA | NA | TGTGCCAGCAGCTTAGGGGAGTATGAAAAACTGTTTTTT | CASSLGEYEKLFF
TRBJ1-2 | TRBV6-1 | TRBD1 | NA | TGTGCCAGCAGCCTGGGACAGGGCAGAAAAGGCACCTTC | CASSLGQGRKGTF
TRBJ2-5 | TRBV10-3 | NA | NA | TGTGCCATCAGCGACATAGGGGGGGGAATAGAGACCCAGTACTTC | CAISDIGGGIETQYF
TRBJ2-7 | TRBV6-6 | NA | NA | TGTGCCAGCAGTCTCGCGGGACTCAACTACGAGCAGTACTTC | CASSLAGLNYEQYF
TRBJ2-7 | TRBV19 | TRBD2 | NA | TGTGCCAGTAGTATAGGGTCCCTAGCGGACTCTACGGGGTACCCCTACGAGCAGTACTTC | CASSIGSLADSTGYPYEQYF
TRBJ1-2 | TRBV20-1 | NA | few | NA | CSARVGVGIAF
TRBJ2-2 | TRBV19 | NA | NA | TGTGCCAGTAGTATAGGAGGCGGGACATTTACCGGGGAGCTGTTTTTT | CASSIGGGTFTGELFF
TRBJ2-7 | TRBV11-2 | TRBD1 | once | TGTGCCAGCAGCCAGGGACAGGGGAAGAGGGAGCAGTACTTC | CASSQGQGKREQYF
TRBJ2-5 | TRBV15 | NA | NA | TGTGCCACCAGCAGAGATTCTGGGGAGACCCAGTACTTC | CATSRDSGETQYF
TRBJ2-7 | TRBV14 | NA | NA | TGTGCCAGCAGTCGAGTACCTCGAGGCGAGCAGTACTTC | CASSRVPRGEQYF
TRBJ2-7 | TRBV10-2 | TRBD2 | NA | TGCGCCACCCGACTAGCGGGGGTAACCTACGAGCAGTACTTC | CATRLAGVTYEQYF
TRBJ2-1 | TRBV30 | NA | NA | TGTGCCTGGAGCGGAGCACTGAATGAGCAGTTCTTC | CAWSGALNEQFF
TRBJ2-5 | TRBV7-9 | NA | NA | TGTGCCAGCACCATTACCAGGGAAGGGACCCAGTACTTC | CASTITREGTQYF
TRBJ1-1 | TRBV29-1 | NA | NA | TGCAGCGTTGAGAACGCCGCATTTTATGATGAAGCTTTCTTT | CSVENAAFYDEAFF
TRBJ2-3 | TRBV7-9 | TRBD2 | once | TGTGCCAGCAGCTCTTTCATGGGACTAGCGGCGAACACAGATACGCAGTATTTT | CASSSFMGLAANTDTQYF